This TCR beta chain was sequenced for a study of blood T cell repertoires in COVID-19. Study in general: Material from acute and convalescent COVID-19 was sourced from the United States, Italy and Spain. T cells, B-cell-depleted T cells, or PBMCs provided the cDNA or gDNA that served as material.

This clone was seen only a few times. This CDR3 region has 15 residues. Looked up from germline, CDR1 is SNHLY and CDR2 is FYNNEI. V lost 7 bases, J lost 0 bases, and 6 bases stayed unmatched. Methods used by the authors: Estimation of nucleated cell counts relied on the amplification of reference gene primers. Measured with immunoSEQ multiplex PCR; TCRdb has only the in-frame clones, and not every one. D and trimming come from the DNA, and the V and J calls and clone size come from that table. The data contain some 50,000 clones, 80% to 90% of them singletons. The rearrangement links TRBV2 to TRBJ2-3; TRBD2 matches at 8 bases. Specimen: peripheral blood. This TCR was sampled from a man older than 75 with acute or convalescent COVID-19. CDR3 sequence (DNA): TGTGCCAGCAAGCCGCGGGGGGCTAGCACAGATACGCAGTATTTT. Translated: CASKPRGASTDTQYF. Full variable domain (remainder filled in from reference TRBV2 and TRBJ2-3): EPEVTQTPSHQVTQMGQEVILRCVPISNHLYFYWYRQILGQKVEFLVSFYNNEISEKSEIFDDQFSVERPDGSNFTLKIRSTKLEDSAMYFCASKPRGASTDTQYFGPGTRLTVL.